These T cell receptor beta chains were read from a single sample in a study of spatial heterogeneity in lung cancer. TCRdb analysed the 5' RACE reads with MiXCR anew, one entry per CDR3 protein. The profile shows approximately 93,000 distinct CDR3 sequences, just under 20% of them singletons. Specimen: PBMCs, collected at follow-up. These receptors all come from a male donor with early-stage non-small cell lung cancer. CDR3s include the opening cysteine and the closing phenylalanine or tryptophan. A D gene is named only where the DNA matches it firmly. Not all rows give a size; the values are once, few, many and, for expanded clones, a class.

>TRBV2|TRBJ2-4|many|.
TGTGCCAGCAGTGAAAGGATCGCCAAAAACATTCAGTACTTC
CASSERIAKNIQYF
>TRBV4-3|TRBJ1-2|.|.
TGCGCCAGCAGCCAAGATCCCCCGCGGGCGCAAGGCTATGGCTACACCTTC
CASSQDPPRAQGYGYTF
>TRBV9|TRBJ1-1|.|TRBD1
TGTGCCAGCAGCGTAGGACCTGGGACAGAGGGCACTGAAGCTTTCTTT
CASSVGPGTEGTEAFF
>TRBV9|TRBJ2-3|many|.
TGTGCCAGCAGCGTAAGTGCGGGGGCCATCACAGATACGCAGTATTTT
CASSVSAGAITDTQYF
>TRBV12-5|TRBJ2-1|.|.
TGTGCTAGTGGCTGCCCTCGGCATCACAATGAGCAGTTCTTC
CASGCPRHHNEQFF
>TRBV11-2|TRBJ1-1|few|.
TGTGCCAGCAGCCCCCGGACGGGGACTGAAGCTTTCTTT
CASSPRTGTEAFF
>TRBV6-5|TRBJ2-7|.|TRBD1
TGTGCCAGCAGTTCACCGGGACAGGGGGCAATCCACGAGCAGTACTTC
CASSSPGQGAIHEQYF
>TRBV6-1|TRBJ2-4|few|.
TGTGCCAGCAGTGAAGATACCACCCATCTAGCCAAAAACATTCAGTACTTC
CASSEDTTHLAKNIQYF
>TRBV6-2/TRBV6-3|TRBJ1-5|few|.
TGTGCCAGCAGTTACTTCGGAAACAGGGAGCAGCCCCAGCATTTT
CASSYFGNREQPQHF
>TRBV20-1|TRBJ1-4|.|TRBD1
TGCAGTGCCGTGTCTGGGACAGGGCCTGAAAAACTGTTTTTT
CSAVSGTGPEKLFF
>TRBV24-1|TRBJ1-2|.|.
TGTGCCACCAGTGATTCCCCCTATGGCTACACCTTC
CATSDSPYGYTF
>TRBV6-2/TRBV6-3|TRBJ1-2|.|TRBD1
TGTGCCAGCAGCTGGGGACAGACCCCCGGGGGCTACACCTTC
CASSWGQTPGGYTF
>TRBV5-1|TRBJ1-4|few|.
TGCGCCAGCAGCCAGACGGGTTTAGAAAAACTGTTTTTT
CASSQTGLEKLFF
>TRBV11-2|TRBJ2-5|.|TRBD1
TGTGCCAGCAGCCACGACAGGGAAGAGACCCAGTACTTC
CASSHDREETQYF
>TRBV27|TRBJ1-5|.|.
TGTGCCAGCAGTTTACACAGCGCCAGCAATCAGCCCCAGCATTTT
CASSLHSASNQPQHF
>TRBV6-6|TRBJ2-7|.|.
TGTGCCAGCAGTTACTCCGGGGATAAGGAGCAGTACTTC
CASSYSGDKEQYF
>TRBV7-2|TRBJ2-3|.|.
TGTGCCAGCACACAACACGGGGGAAGCACAGATACGCAGTATTTT
CASTQHGGSTDTQYF
>TRBV5-4|TRBJ2-1|few|TRBD2
TGTGCCAGCAGCCCCGGTGCCAAACGGGGAGTAGCGGGAGTAATAAATGAGCAGTTCTTC
CASSPGAKRGVAGVINEQFF
>TRBV7-3|TRBJ2-3|few|.
TGTGCCAGCAGCCCTATAGGCGGGACGACAGATACGCAGTATTTT
CASSPIGGTTDTQYF